Below are 29 T cell receptor beta chains sequenced from a single sample in a study of identical twins. MiXCR, applied by TCRdb to the 5' RACE reads, yields one record per CDR3 protein. The repertoire has about 100,000 distinct CDR3 sequences, around 5.5% of them found once; the top ten carry approximately 12%. The material sequenced was memory T cells sorted from blood. These TCRs come from a woman in her forties or fifties in good health.

This clonotype was seen repeatedly, ten times or more. J is TRBJ1-1 and V is TRBV5-1, with 10 nucleotides matching TRBD1. CDR1 and CDR2 (germline): SGHRS, YFSETQ. The V segment lost 4 bases and the J segment 1 base; nucleotides outside the gene matches: 1. This CDR3 spans 14 amino acids. The CDR3 here is CASSGDRGNTEAFF. The CDR3 region has the DNA TGCGCCAGCAGCGGGGACAGGGGGAACACTGAAGCTTTCTTT.

This clonotype was observed a few times. The J gene is TRBJ2-4, the V gene TRBV21-1. TRBV21-1 is assigned pseudogene status. The CDR3 sequence is 17 residues long. Written as DNA, the CDR3 is TGTGCCAGCAGCAAAGCAAGTGGAGAAGGGACCAAAAACATTCAGTACTTC. Translated: CASSKASGEGTKNIQYF.

Many counts were recorded for this clonotype. The rearrangement uses TRBV5-1 and TRBJ2-2, with TRBD2 identical over 11 bases. The V gene end was trimmed by 4 bases and the J gene end by 6 bases; junction bases not matched to a gene: 2. CDR1 and CDR2 (germline): SGHRS, YFSETQ. This CDR3 spans 14 amino acids. The CDR3 DNA reads as TGCGCCAGCAGCGGTAGCGGGAGGGCCGGGGAGCTGTTTTTT. As protein: CASSGSGRAGELFF.

This chain uses TRBV3-1 with TRBJ1-1, with TRBD1 as a possible D gene (6 bases). V gave up 0 bases and J gave up 8 bases, with 19 bases separating them. The CDR3 consists of 16 residues. Germline assignment: CDR1 LGHDT and CDR2 YNNKEL (reference sequence). The CDR3: CASSQDGPGHQSEAFF. The CDR3 DNA reads as TGTGCCAGCAGCCAAGACGGGCCGGGACATCAGAGCGAAGCTTTCTTT.

There are many counts of this clonotype. The genes are TRBV28 and TRBJ1-2, with no clear D. The V end was cut by 6 bases, the J end by 2 bases, with 10 bases between. The CDR3 covers 13 residues. CDR1 is MDHEN and CDR2 is SYDVKM in the germline V gene. The CDR3 spells CASSVSGNYGYTF. CDR3 in DNA: TGTGCCAGCAGCGTTAGTGGCAACTATGGCTACACCTTC.

This clonotype has a count of ten or more. The chain carries TRBV20-1 and TRBJ2-3; 13 nucleotides align to TRBD2. V shed 6 bases, J shed 6 bases, and the junction held 9 bases outside the gene matches. Germline V gives CDR1 DFQATT, CDR2 SNEGSKA (reference sequence). The CDR3 extends over 15 amino acids. CDR3 region: CSARAGLAGVDTQYF. DNA of the CDR3: TGCAGTGCCCGGGCCGGACTAGCGGGAGTGGATACGCAGTATTTT.

This clonotype was detected a few times. V gene TRBV7-3 combines with J gene TRBJ2-3, with D perhaps TRBD1 (6 bases). The V end lost 5 bases, the J end lost 5 bases, and 17 bases lay between the germline ends. This CDR3 region has 15 residues. CDR1 SGHTA and CDR2 FQGTGA come from the germline V gene. The CDR3 loop reads CASSPARTDQDTQYF. CDR3 DNA: TGTGCCAGCAGCCCCGCCCGGACAGATCAAGATACGCAGTATTTT.

This clonotype was counted ten times or more. The gene calls are TRBV6-1 and TRBJ2-7; TRBD2 is a possible D gene (5 bases). In germline, CDR1 is MNHNS, CDR2 SASEGT. V was shortened by 2 bases and J by 7 bases, with 15 bases between the two germline ends. The CDR3 length is 14 residues. The CDR3 loop reads CASSERGFTGEQYF. The DNA of the CDR3 is TGTGCCAGCAGTGAAAGAGGGTTTACTGGGGAGCAGTACTTC.

This clonotype appeared many times. V gene TRBV5-5 combines with J gene TRBJ1-1; the match to TRBD1 covers 10 bases. Germline V lookup: CDR1 SGHKS, CDR2 YYEKEE (reference sequence). CDR3 length: 13 amino acids. J lost 8 bases, V lost 4 bases, and 5 bases had no gene match. CDR3 sequence reads: CASSHGTGVEAFF. In nucleotides, the CDR3 is TGTGCCAGCAGCCACGGGACAGGGGTAGAAGCTTTCTTT.

The J gene is TRBJ2-7, the V gene TRBV4-1; TRBD2 agrees at 8 bases. V was clipped by 5 bases and J by 1 base; unmatched bases: 10. Germline-derived CDR1 and CDR2 are MGHRA and YSYEKL. This CDR3 has 16 amino acids. CDR3 region: CASSKQISGGSYEQYF. CDR3 coding DNA: TGCGCCAGCAGCAAGCAGATCAGCGGGGGTTCCTACGAGCAGTACTTC.

This clonotype was counted many times. The V call is TRBV20-1, the J call TRBJ1-2; unclear D gene. V was shortened by 2 bases and J by 1 base, with 5 bases between the two germline ends. There are 12 residues in the CDR3. CDR1 is DFQATT, CDR2 SNEGSKA, per germline (reference sequence). CDR3 coding DNA: TGCAGTGCTAGATCTCATAACTATGGCTACACCTTC. Protein product: CSARSHNYGYTF.

The chain uses TRBV29-1 and TRBJ2-3, with 14 bases aligning to TRBD2. Germline assignment: CDR1 SQVTM and CDR2 ANQGSEA. CDR3 length equals 16 residues. The V segment lost 4 bases and the J segment 3 bases; nucleotides outside the gene matches: 6. The CDR3 bases are TGCAGCGTTGGACCGGGACTAGCGGGAGCAACAGATACGCAGTATTTT. Translation gives CSVGPGLAGATDTQYF.

This clonotype has a count of ten or more. V and J are TRBV29-1 and TRBJ1-2; D is possibly TRBD1 (5 bases). This CDR3 has 11 amino acids. The V gene lost 5 bases and the J gene lost 8 bases, with 12 bases spanning the gap. Germline V gives CDR1 SQVTM, CDR2 ANQGSEA. CDR3 amino acids: CSVQGPEGYTF. The CDR3 DNA reads TGCAGCGTTCAGGGTCCTGAGGGCTACACCTTC.

This clonotype was found many times. The CDR3 coding sequence is TGTGCCAGCAGCGCATCGGGACAGGGCGGCTATGGCTACACCTTC. Amino acids: CASSASGQGGYGYTF. This sequence joins TRBV7-2 and TRBJ1-2, with 9 bases matching TRBD1. The V segment lost 5 bases and the J segment 4 bases; nucleotides outside the gene matches: 8. This CDR3 is built from 15 residues. CDR1 is SGHTA, CDR2 FQGNSA, per germline.

This clonotype has more than one count but fewer than ten. The chain joins TRBV20-1 to TRBJ2-1; D not certain. The germline V gene has CDR1 DFQATT and CDR2 SNEGSKA (reference sequence). V lost 0 bases to trimming and J lost 10 bases, with 13 bases between them. CDR3 length: 13 residues. The CDR3 reads CSARDPRLEEQFF. CDR3 nucleotides: TGCAGTGCTAGAGACCCCCGCTTAGAAGAGCAGTTCTTC.

This clonotype was detected ten times or more. This chain uses TRBV27 with TRBJ2-1; D remains ambiguous. The length of the CDR3 is 14 residues. V lost 0 bases to trimming and J lost 5 bases, with 8 bases between them. Germline V gene sequence: CDR1 MNHEY, CDR2 SMNVEV (reference sequence). The CDR3 region is CASSLSTRHNEQFF. As DNA, the CDR3 is TGTGCCAGCAGTTTATCCACGAGACACAATGAGCAGTTCTTC.

This clonotype was observed at least ten times. The chain couples TRBV6-1 to TRBJ2-1; D remains ambiguous. CDR3 length equals 12 residues. Trimming pared 1 base from V and 3 bases from J, leaving 1 base between. CDR1 MNHNS and CDR2 SASEGT come from the germline V gene. CDR3 amino acids: CASSEVYNEQFF. As DNA, the CDR3 is TGTGCCAGCAGTGAAGTCTACAATGAGCAGTTCTTC.

This clonotype appeared many times. V gene TRBV7-6 combines with J gene TRBJ2-1, with D perhaps TRBD2 (5 bases). The CDR3 has 14 residues. V was clipped by 2 bases and J by 8 bases, with 13 bases between them. Germline V gene lookup returns CDR1 SGHVS and CDR2 FNYEAQ. The CDR3 sequence is CASSLFGKGYEQFF. The CDR3 nucleotides read TGTGCCAGCAGCTTATTCGGGAAGGGTTATGAGCAGTTCTTC.

The chain is built from TRBV6-1 and TRBJ2-2; D unclear. Germline V gene sequence: CDR1 MNHNS, CDR2 SASEGT. The V and J ends lost 10 bases and 1 base respectively, with 10 bases between them. The CDR3 totals 13 residues. The CDR3 DNA reads TGTGCCACCTATTTATTGAACACCGGGGAGCTGTTTTTT. This translates into CATYLLNTGELFF.

The table lists this clonotype with many counts. The rearrangement links TRBV29-1 to TRBJ2-3; D is unclear. CDR3 size: 11 residues. V lost 6 bases to trimming and J lost 2 bases, with 6 bases between them. The germline CDR1 and CDR2 sequences are SQVTM and ANQGSEA. The chain's CDR3 is CSVTSTDTQYF. Written as DNA, the CDR3 is TGCAGCGTCACATCCACAGATACGCAGTATTTT.

This clonotype was counted at least ten times. The V call is TRBV10-3, the J call TRBJ1-4; TRBD1 is a possible D gene (5 bases). CDR1 ENHRY and CDR2 SYGVKD come from the germline V gene. This CDR3 has 14 amino acids. The V and J ends lost 10 bases and 5 bases respectively, with 17 bases between them. This chain's CDR3 is CARHVGESNEKLFF. The CDR3 DNA follows: TGTGCCAGGCATGTGGGGGAATCAAATGAAAAACTGTTTTTT.

This clonotype was observed a few times. The gene calls are TRBV24-1 and TRBJ2-2; 7 bases agree with TRBD1. The CDR3 covers 13 residues. From germline, CDR1 is KGHDR and CDR2 SFDVKD. The V segment lost 9 bases and the J segment 2 bases; nucleotides outside the gene matches: 2. CDR3: CATRQGNTGELFF. CDR3 bases: TGTGCCACCCGACAGGGTAACACCGGGGAGCTGTTTTTT.

This clonotype appeared many times. This CDR3 reads CASSFEGAKNIQYF. The DNA of the CDR3 is TGTGCCAGCAGTTTTGAGGGAGCCAAAAACATTCAGTACTTC. The genes are TRBV12-3 or TRBV12-4 and TRBJ2-4, with D perhaps matching TRBD2 (5 bases). The CDR3 is 14 amino acids. V gave up 3 bases and J gave up 0 bases, with 6 bases separating them.

This clonotype was recorded many times. This chain connects TRBV20-1 to TRBJ1-2, with D possibly being TRBD1 (6 bases). CDR1 and CDR2 from the germline V gene are DFQATT and SNEGSKA (reference sequence). CDR3 length equals 14 residues. V lost 0 bases, J lost 3 bases, and 11 bases lay in between. CDR3 protein: CSARDPQGHYGYTF. In DNA, the CDR3 is TGCAGTGCTAGAGATCCACAGGGTCACTATGGCTACACCTTC.

This clonotype has at least ten counts. This chain uses TRBV12-3 or TRBV12-4 with TRBJ2-1; D tentatively reads TRBD1 or TRBD2 (5 bases each). The ends were cut back, 6 bases at V and 3 bases at J, with 21 bases in the middle. This CDR3 is built from 17 residues. This CDR3 reads CASRADRDARFYNEQFF. The CDR3 coding sequence is TGTGCCAGCAGAGCCGACCGGGACGCCCGTTTCTACAATGAGCAGTTCTTC.

The sample holds many counts of this clonotype. V usage is TRBV20-1 and J usage is TRBJ2-7; no firm D call. CDR1 is DFQATT and CDR2 is SNEGSKA in the germline V gene (reference sequence). The CDR3 contains 14 residues. Trimming removed 2 bases from V and 1 base from J, with 12 bases in between. The CDR3 reads CSARIPPRSYEQYF. Here the CDR3 DNA reads TGCAGTGCTAGAATCCCACCACGGTCCTACGAGCAGTACTTC.

V gene TRBV29-1 combines with J gene TRBJ2-5; 7 positions agree with TRBD2. Per germline, CDR1 SQVTM and CDR2 ANQGSEA. With V trimmed by 8 bases and J by 5 bases, 8 bases remained unmatched. The CDR3 runs 12 residues. The CDR3 loop reads CSTKLASETQYF. The CDR3 region has the DNA TGCAGCACAAAACTAGCGTCGGAGACCCAGTACTTC.

The chain uses TRBV4-1 and TRBJ2-1; D may match TRBD1 or TRBD2 (5 bases each). In germline, CDR1 is MGHRA, CDR2 YSYEKL. Trimming removed 6 bases at V and 4 bases at J, with 13 bases between. The CDR3 extends over 14 amino acids. As DNA, the CDR3 is TGCGCCAGCAGTTCTACGTGGGGGTACAATGAGCAGTTCTTC. Its translation: CASSSTWGYNEQFF.

This clonotype has more than one count but fewer than ten. The rearrangement links TRBV19 to TRBJ2-3; D perhaps matches TRBD1 (6 bases). The germline V and J ends were trimmed by 8 bases and 2 bases, with 17 bases remaining between them. Germline assignment: CDR1 LNHDA and CDR2 SQIVND (reference sequence). This CDR3 is 15 amino acids long. The CDR3: CASSPGDRLTDTQYF. CDR3 DNA sequence: TGTGCCAGTTCCCCCGGAGACAGGCTCACAGATACGCAGTATTTT.